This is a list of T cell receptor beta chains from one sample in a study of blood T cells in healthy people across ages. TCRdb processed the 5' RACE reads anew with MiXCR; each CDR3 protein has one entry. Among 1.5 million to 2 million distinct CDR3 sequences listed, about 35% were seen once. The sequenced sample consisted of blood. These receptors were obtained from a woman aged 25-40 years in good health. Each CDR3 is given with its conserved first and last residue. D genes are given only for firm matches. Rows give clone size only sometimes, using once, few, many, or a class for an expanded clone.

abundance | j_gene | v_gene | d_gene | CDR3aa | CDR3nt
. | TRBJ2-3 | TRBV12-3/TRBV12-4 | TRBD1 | CASSTTGGKTDTQYF | TGTGCCAGCAGCACAACAGGGGGCAAAACAGATACGCAGTATTTT
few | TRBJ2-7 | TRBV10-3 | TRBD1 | CAISETGTGAHEQYF | TGTGCCATCAGTGAAACCGGGACAGGGGCCCACGAGCAGTACTTC
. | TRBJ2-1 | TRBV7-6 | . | CASSRRREDNEQFF | TGTGCCAGCAGCCGGCGGAGGGAAGACAATGAGCAGTTCTTC
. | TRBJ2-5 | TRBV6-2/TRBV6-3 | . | CASSYPDFQYF | TGTGCCAGCAGTTACCCGGACTTTCAGTACTTC
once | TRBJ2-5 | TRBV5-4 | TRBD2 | CASSWTSGVQETQYF | TGTGCCAGCAGCTGGACTAGCGGGGTTCAAGAGACCCAGTACTTC
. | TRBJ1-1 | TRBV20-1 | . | CSARGRRTTEAFF | TGCAGTGCTAGAGGTCGCAGGACTACTGAAGCTTTCTTT
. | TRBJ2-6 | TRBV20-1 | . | CSARAPGSGANVLTF | TGCAGTGCTAGAGCCCCAGGATCCGGGGCCAACGTCCTGACTTTC
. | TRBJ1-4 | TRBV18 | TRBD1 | CASSPRTGGYEKLFF | TGTGCCAGCTCACCCCGGACAGGGGGCTATGAAAAACTGTTTTTT
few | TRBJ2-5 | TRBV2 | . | CASRIDKQETQYF | TGTGCCAGCAGAATAGACAAGCAAGAGACCCAGTACTTC
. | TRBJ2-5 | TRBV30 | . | CAWSGGIQETQYF | TGTGCCTGGAGTGGGGGAATCCAAGAGACCCAGTACTTC
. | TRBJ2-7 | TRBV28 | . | CASGGSAEYF | TGTGCCAGCGGAGGGAGTGCGGAGTACTTC
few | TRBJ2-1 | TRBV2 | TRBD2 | CASSPGTSALNEQFF | TGTGCCAGCAGTCCCGGGACTAGCGCGTTAAATGAGCAGTTCTTC
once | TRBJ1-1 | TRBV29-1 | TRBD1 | CGAYSGTGVGTEAFF | TGCGGCGCTTATTCCGGGACAGGGGTTGGCACTGAAGCTTTCTTT
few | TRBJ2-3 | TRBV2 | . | CASSKVAGRTDTQYF | TGTGCCAGCAGTAAGGTGGCAGGGAGGACAGATACGCAGTATTTT
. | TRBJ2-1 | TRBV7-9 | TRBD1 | CASSLAEAGGPYNEQFF | TGTGCCAGCAGCTTAGCGGAGGCAGGGGGTCCCTACAATGAGCAGTTCTTC
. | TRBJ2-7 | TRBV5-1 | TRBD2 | CASSQLTSGRMYEQYF | TGCGCCAGCAGCCAATTAACTAGCGGGAGAATGTACGAGCAGTACTTC
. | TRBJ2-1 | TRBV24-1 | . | CATSDPLRNEQFF | TGTGCCACCAGTGATCCCCTACGCAATGAGCAGTTCTTC
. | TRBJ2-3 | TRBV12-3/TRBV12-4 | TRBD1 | CASSPTGQPDTQYF | TGTGCCAGCAGTCCAACGGGACAGCCTGATACGCAGTATTTT
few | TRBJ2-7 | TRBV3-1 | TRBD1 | CASSPARQGVSYEQYF | TGTGCCAGCAGCCCAGCTCGACAGGGAGTTTCCTACGAGCAGTACTTC
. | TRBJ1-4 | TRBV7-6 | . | CASSKTQGRTNEKLFF | TGTGCCAGCAGCAAAACCCAGGGCAGAACTAATGAAAAACTGTTTTTT
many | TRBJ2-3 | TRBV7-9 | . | CASSPREGADTQYF | TGTGCCAGCAGCCCGAGAGAGGGGGCAGATACGCAGTATTTT
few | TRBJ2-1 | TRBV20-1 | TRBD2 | CSAIRLAGGNNEQFF | TGCAGTGCGATTAGGCTAGCGGGGGGGAACAATGAGCAGTTCTTC
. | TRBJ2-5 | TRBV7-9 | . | CASGTRGEIQETQYF | TGTGCCAGTGGCACCCGGGGAGAGATTCAAGAGACCCAGTACTTC
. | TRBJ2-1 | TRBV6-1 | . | CASSEARQGRRYNEQFF | TGTGCCAGCAGTGAGGCGCGGCAGGGCAGAAGGTACAATGAGCAGTTCTTC
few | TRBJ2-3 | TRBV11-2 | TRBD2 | CASSFPGTSGGTSTDTQYF | TGTGCCAGCAGCTTCCCCGGGACTAGCGGGGGAACTAGCACAGATACGCAGTATTTT
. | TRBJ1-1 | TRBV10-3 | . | CAIMSDRSTEAFF | TGTGCCATCATGAGTGATAGGTCCACTGAAGCTTTCTTT
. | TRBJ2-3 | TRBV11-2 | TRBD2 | CASRGAGSHTDTQYF | TGTGCCAGCAGGGGAGCGGGGTCTCACACAGATACGCAGTATTTT
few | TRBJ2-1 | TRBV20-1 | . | CSARSLGSDTSYNEQFF | TGCAGTGCTAGAAGCCTTGGTAGCGATACGTCCTACAATGAGCAGTTCTTC
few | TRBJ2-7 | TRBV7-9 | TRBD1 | CASNPGGGAYEQYF | TGTGCCAGCAACCCAGGGGGCGGGGCCTACGAGCAGTACTTC
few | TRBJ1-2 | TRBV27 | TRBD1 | CASSVGQGSGNGYTF | TGTGCCAGCAGTGTAGGACAGGGGTCCGGAAATGGCTACACCTTC
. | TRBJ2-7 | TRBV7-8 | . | CASSETDIPSSCEQYF | TGTGCCAGCAGCGAGACCGACATCCCGAGCTCCTGCGAGCAGTACTTC
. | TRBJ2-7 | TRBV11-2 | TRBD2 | CASSLRLAGPYEQYF | TGTGCCAGCAGCTTACGACTAGCGGGACCCTACGAGCAGTACTTC
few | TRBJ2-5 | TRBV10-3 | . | CAISAAADGTQYF | TGTGCCATCAGCGCTGCCGCGGACGGGACCCAGTACTTC
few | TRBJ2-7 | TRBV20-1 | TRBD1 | CSADTGTAKTYEQYF | TGCAGTGCTGATACCGGGACAGCGAAAACCTACGAGCAGTACTTC
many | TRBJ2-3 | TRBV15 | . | CATSRGQGRMDTQYF | TGTGCCACCAGCCGGGGGCAGGGGAGGATGGATACGCAGTATTTT
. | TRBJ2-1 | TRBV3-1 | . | CASSQEGAGSFNEQFF | TGTGCCAGCAGCCAAGAAGGGGCGGGAAGTTTCAATGAGCAGTTCTTC
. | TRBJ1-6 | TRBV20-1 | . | CSARFGRDSPLHF | TGCAGTGCTAGATTCGGCAGGGATTCACCCCTCCACTTT
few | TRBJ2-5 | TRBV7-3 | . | CASRLGPEETQYF | TGTGCCAGCAGACTAGGACCGGAGGAGACCCAGTACTTC
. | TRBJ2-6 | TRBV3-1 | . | CASSQVTGANVLTF | TGTGCCAGCAGCCAAGTAACTGGGGCCAACGTCCTGACTTTC
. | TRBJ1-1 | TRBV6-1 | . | CAATWARDTEAFF | TGTGCCGCGACATGGGCGAGAGACACTGAAGCTTTCTTT
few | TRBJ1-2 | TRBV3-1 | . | CASSPEGDNYGYTF | TGTGCCAGCAGTCCCGAGGGGGACAACTATGGCTACACCTTC
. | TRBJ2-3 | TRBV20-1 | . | CSALLTDSTIGTDTQYF | TGCAGTGCTCTCCTAACCGACTCGACCATTGGCACAGATACGCAGTATTTT
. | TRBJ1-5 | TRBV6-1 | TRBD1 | CASEAQRQGGYQPQHF | TGTGCCAGCGAAGCTCAGAGACAGGGGGGCTATCAGCCCCAGCATTTT
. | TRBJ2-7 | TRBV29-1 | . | CSVEGGRGSYNEQYF | TGCAGCGTTGAAGGGGGGCGCGGGTCCTACAATGAGCAGTACTTC
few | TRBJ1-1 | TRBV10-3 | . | CAISEIQGDTEAFF | TGTGCCATCAGTGAGATTCAGGGTGACACTGAAGCTTTCTTT
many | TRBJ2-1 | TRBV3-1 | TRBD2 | CASSQDLAGEQFF | TGTGCCAGCAGCCAAGACCTAGCGGGTGAGCAGTTCTTC
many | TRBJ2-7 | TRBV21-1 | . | CASSKARGGTTYEQYF | TGTGCCAGCAGCAAAGCGCGGGGGGGAACCACCTACGAGCAGTACTTC
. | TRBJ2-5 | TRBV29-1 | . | CSVEVNPQETQYF | TGCAGCGTTGAGGTCAACCCGCAAGAGACCCAGTACTTC
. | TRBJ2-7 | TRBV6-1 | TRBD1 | CASSRTGGSQGYEQYF | TGTGCCAGCAGTCGCACAGGGGGCTCCCAGGGTTACGAGCAGTACTTC
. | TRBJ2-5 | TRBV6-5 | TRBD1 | CASSSRDRGLRETQYF | TGTGCCAGCAGTTCACGCGACAGGGGGCTACGAGAGACCCAGTACTTC
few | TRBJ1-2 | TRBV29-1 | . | CSATRQNSNYGYTF | TGCAGCGCGACAAGACAGAACTCTAACTATGGCTACACCTTC
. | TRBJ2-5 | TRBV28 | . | CASSLPRTALQETQYF | TGTGCCAGCAGTTTACCCCGGACGGCGCTCCAAGAGACCCAGTACTTC
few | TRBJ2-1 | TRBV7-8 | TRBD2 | CASSHRSGAELRGYNEQFF | TGTGCCAGCAGCCATCGGAGCGGGGCGGAACTCCGGGGCTACAATGAGCAGTTCTTC
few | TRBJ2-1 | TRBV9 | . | CASSVDGGRNYNEQFF | TGTGCCAGCAGCGTAGATGGGGGGAGAAACTACAATGAGCAGTTCTTC
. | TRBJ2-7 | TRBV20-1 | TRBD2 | CSASGGAGGPVEQYF | TGCAGTGCTAGCGGTGGCGCGGGAGGGCCGGTAGAGCAGTACTTC
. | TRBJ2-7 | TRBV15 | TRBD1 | CATSRDDREFEQYF | TGCGCCACCAGCAGAGATGACAGGGAGTTCGAGCAGTACTTC
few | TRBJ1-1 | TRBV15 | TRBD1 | CATSRDYGTGSTEAFF | TGTGCCACCAGCAGAGATTACGGGACAGGGAGTACTGAAGCTTTCTTT
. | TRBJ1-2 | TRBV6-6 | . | CASSTNSRPFYGYTF | TGTGCCAGCAGTACCAACAGTCGCCCGTTCTATGGCTACACCTTC
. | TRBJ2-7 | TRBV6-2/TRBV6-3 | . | CASSYSQALSYEQYF | TGTGCCAGCAGTTACTCCCAGGCTCTCTCCTACGAGCAGTACTTC
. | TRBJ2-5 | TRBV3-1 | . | CASSLWTDKETQYF | TGCGCCAGCAGCCTCTGGACAGATAAAGAGACCCAGTACTTC